This TCR beta chain was sequenced in a study of T cell repertoires in cytomegalovirus infection. CDR1 is SQVTM and CDR2 is ANQGSEA in the germline V gene. This CDR3 comprises 15 residues. Trimming removed 4 bases from V and 10 bases from J, with 25 bases in between. TCRdb recomputed calls from the reads with MiXCR, one row per CDR3 protein. This table has some 150,000 distinct CDR3 sequences, 20% to 25% appearing once. Material: PBMCs. The J gene is TRBJ1-1, the V gene TRBV29-1; no reliable D call. This receptor was taken from a human donor in good health (CMV status not recorded). Some clones in this sample may be carry-over from other donors' samples. CDR3 loop: CSVGPAWGGSPIAFF. CDR3 sequence (DNA): TGCAGCGTTGGGCCGGCCTGGGGAGGAAGTCCGATAGCTTTCTTT.